This T cell receptor (beta chain) was retrieved from a study of shared clonotypes between healthy human individuals. Terminally differentiated effector memory CD45RA+ cells were excluded by CCR7 positive selection of CD45RO-negative cells. Germline lookup yields CDR1 MNHNS and CDR2 SASEGT. The CDR3 spans 16 residues. V lost 4 bases, J lost 4 bases, and 9 bases stayed unmatched. TCRdb's table, derived via immunoSEQ multiplex PCR, lists solely in-frame clones and lacks some. Of about 580,000 clones in the sample, nearly 98% were seen once. As regards this clone: Antigen unknown.

Findings and caveats of the study: Clonotypes which were not shared had lower generation probabilities than clonotypes that all four donors shared. Sampling involved blood alone; tissue repertoires likely differ. Among the subsets, naive ones generally showed larger estimated richness than memory ones.

This clonotype was sampled from a man aged 25-45 years in good health. Specimen: naive CD8+ T cells sorted from blood. The rearrangement joins TRBV6-1 to TRBJ2-7; 11 nucleotides line up with TRBD2. CDR3: CASSGVAGGPIYEQYF. The CDR3 DNA reads as TGTGCCAGCAGTGGAGTAGCGGGAGGGCCTATTTACGAGCAGTACTTC.